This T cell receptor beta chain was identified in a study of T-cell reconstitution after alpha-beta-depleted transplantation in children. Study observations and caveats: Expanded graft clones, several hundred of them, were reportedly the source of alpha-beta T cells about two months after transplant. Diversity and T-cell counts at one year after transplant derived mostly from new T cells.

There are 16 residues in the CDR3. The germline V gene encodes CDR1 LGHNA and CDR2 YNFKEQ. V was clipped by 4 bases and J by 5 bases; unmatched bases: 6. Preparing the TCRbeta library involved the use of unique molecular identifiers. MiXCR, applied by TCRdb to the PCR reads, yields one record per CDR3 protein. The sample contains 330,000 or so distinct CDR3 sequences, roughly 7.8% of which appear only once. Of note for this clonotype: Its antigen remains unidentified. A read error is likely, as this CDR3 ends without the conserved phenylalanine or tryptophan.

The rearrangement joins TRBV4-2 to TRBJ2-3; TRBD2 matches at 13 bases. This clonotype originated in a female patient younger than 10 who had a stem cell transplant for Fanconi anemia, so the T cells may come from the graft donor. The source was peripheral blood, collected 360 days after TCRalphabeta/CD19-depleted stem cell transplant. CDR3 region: CASSPRTSGGLDTQYC. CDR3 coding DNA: TGTGCCAGCAGCCCCCGGACTAGCGGGGGTTTAGATACGCAGTATTGT.